This passage covers 24 T cell receptor beta chains from one sample sequenced in a study of cytomegalovirus exposure and HLA in healthy donors. The PCR had 60 Vbeta and 13 Jbeta primers. Profiling relied on immunoSEQ multiplex PCR, and the TCRdb table lists in-frame clones only, not all of them. This table has roughly 110,000 clones, over 70% appearing once. Sample: PBMCs. The receptors stem from a boy between 10 and 17 years old in good health and CMV-seronegative.

This chain links TRBV7-6 with TRBJ2-5, with D perhaps matching TRBD1 (5 bases). This CDR3 has 16 amino acids. The V end was cut by 2 bases, the J end by 3 bases, with 16 bases between. Germline V gene lookup returns CDR1 SGHVS and CDR2 FNYEAQ. For the CDR3, the DNA is TGTGCCAGCAGCTTAAGGTCCTCAGGGCCAGAAGAGACCCAGTACTTC. Its protein product is CASSLRSSGPEETQYF.

The CDR3 reads CASTILTSGGQQYF. Here the CDR3 DNA reads TGTGCCAGCACCATTTTGACTAGCGGGGGCCAACAGTATTTT. The chain employs TRBV9 and TRBJ2-3, with 12 nucleotides matching TRBD2. CDR1 and CDR2 (germline): SGDLS, YYNGEE. This CDR3 region has 14 residues. Trimming took 6 bases from V and 12 from J; bases not matched to a gene: 11.

This rearrangement joins TRBV9 to TRBJ1-1; weak D call: TRBD1 (5 bases). The CDR3 sequence is 14 residues long. Trimming shortened V by 3 bases and J by 0 bases, and 9 bases separated the two germline ends. Germline V lookup: CDR1 SGDLS, CDR2 YYNGEE. The CDR3 nucleotides read TGTGCCAGCAGCGCCGGGGGGGTGAACACTGAAGCTTTCTTT. It translates to CASSAGGVNTEAFF.

The chain links TRBV5-5 to TRBJ1-1, with unresolved D. Germline V CDR1 and CDR2: SGHKS, YYEKEE (reference sequence). Trimming cost V 2 bases and J 8 bases, with 10 bases left between them. The CDR3 runs to 12 residues. The CDR3 reads CASSFSSAEAFF. The CDR3, as DNA: TGTGCCAGCAGCTTCTCCTCCGCGGAAGCTTTCTTT.

The chain has TRBV28 and TRBJ2-1; 14 bases are shared with TRBD2. This CDR3 region has 15 residues. The V gene end was trimmed by 6 bases and the J gene end by 12 bases; junction bases not matched to a gene: 10. Germline V lookup: CDR1 MDHEN, CDR2 SYDVKM. CDR3 in amino acids: CASRSGLAGVRRQFF. The CDR3 region has the DNA TGTGCCAGCAGGTCGGGACTAGCGGGAGTACGGCGGCAGTTCTTC.

This clone occurred a few times. V gene TRBV27 combines with J gene TRBJ2-2; perhaps TRBD2 as D (6 bases). CDR3 length equals 14 residues. The V and J ends lost 1 base and 8 bases respectively, with 11 bases between them. CDR1 and CDR2 from the germline V gene are MNHEY and SMNVEV (reference sequence). The CDR3: CASSLLGREGELFF. CDR3 DNA sequence: TGTGCCAGCAGTTTATTAGGGCGGGAAGGGGAGCTGTTTTTT.

This rearrangement joins TRBV15 to TRBJ2-5, with a tentative D call TRBD2 (6 bases). This CDR3 has 15 residues. Trimming left V 1 base short and J 3 bases short, with 12 bases between. CDR1 is LNHNV and CDR2 is YYDKDF in the germline V gene (reference sequence). The CDR3 is CATSRGGRREETQYF. The CDR3 nucleotides read TGTGCCACCAGCAGAGGGGGGAGGCGAGAAGAGACCCAGTACTTC. The complete variable domain, with remaining parts taken from reference TRBV15 and TRBJ2-5, reads DAMVIQNPRYQVTQFGKPVTLSCSQTLNHNVMYWYQQKSSQAPKLLFHYYDKDFNNEADTPDNFQSRRPNTSFCFLDIRSPGLGDTAMYLCATSRGGRREETQYFGPGTRLLVL.

The rearrangement joins TRBV7-8 to TRBJ2-3; D not resolved. This CDR3 has 13 residues. The ends were cut back, 1 base at V and 5 bases at J, with 7 bases in the middle. Looked up from germline, CDR1 is SGHVS and CDR2 is FQNEAQ. The CDR3, as DNA: TGTGCCAGCAGCTTAGGGAGAGGAGATACGCAGTATTTT. Protein product: CASSLGRGDTQYF. Filled out from reference TRBV7-8 and TRBJ2-3, the complete variable domain reads GAGVSQSPRYKVAKRGQDVALRCDPISGHVSLFWYQQALGQGPEFLTYFQNEAQLDKSGLPSDRFFAERPEGSVSTLKIQRTQQEDSAVYLCASSLGRGDTQYFGPGTRLTVL.

The J gene is TRBJ1-2, the V gene TRBV6-5; D not resolved. The CDR3 has 15 amino acids. V gave up 2 bases and J gave up 0 bases, with 10 bases separating them. Germline CDR1 is MNHEY and CDR2 is SVGAGI. CDR3 nucleotide sequence: TGTGCCAGCAGTTACGGCCCCGTTTCTAACTATGGCTACACCTTC. Encoded protein: CASSYGPVSNYGYTF.

This chain links TRBV5-4 with TRBJ2-7, with 9 bases matching TRBD2. There are 14 residues in the CDR3. Trimming took 0 bases from V and 12 from J; bases not matched to a gene: 10. CDR1 is SGHNT and CDR2 is YYREEE in the germline V gene (reference sequence). The CDR3 sequence: CASSLEGGRAPRYF. The CDR3 bases are TGTGCCAGCAGCTTGGAGGGCGGGAGGGCCCCCAGGTACTTC.

The chain is built from TRBV9 and TRBJ2-5; 7 nucleotides match TRBD2. The V segment lost 0 bases and the J segment 2 bases; nucleotides outside the gene matches: 4. Germline loops: CDR1 SGDLS, CDR2 YYNGEE. The CDR3 spans 15 residues. The CDR3 is CASSVGLARQETQYF. CDR3 nucleotides: TGTGCCAGCAGCGTAGGACTAGCTCGTCAAGAGACCCAGTACTTC.

The chain employs TRBV5-6 and TRBJ2-1; tentatively, D is TRBD1 (5 bases). V was pared by 6 bases and J by 3 bases, with 13 bases between. Germline CDR1 SGHDT, CDR2 YYEEEE. CDR3 length: 14 amino acids. The CDR3 region has the DNA TGTGCCAGCACCCCCGGACACAGCTACAATGAGCAGTTCTTC. Protein product: CASTPGHSYNEQFF.

This sequence joins TRBV19 and TRBJ1-1; TRBD1 agrees at 8 bases. V was clipped by 1 base and J by 0 bases; unmatched bases: 1. The CDR3 loop spans 15 amino acids. The germline V gene encodes CDR1 LNHDA and CDR2 SQIVND (reference sequence). This CDR3 is CASSIGTGLNTEAFF. As DNA, the CDR3 is TGTGCCAGTAGTATAGGGACAGGGCTGAACACTGAAGCTTTCTTT.

This clone was counted only a few times. The rearrangement uses TRBV25-1 and TRBJ2-1; no clear D. Trimming cost V 7 bases and J 0 bases, with 13 bases left between them. There are 15 residues in the CDR3. Germline CDR1 MGHDK, CDR2 SYGVNS. CDR3 amino acids: CASTVGDSSYNEQFF. The CDR3 DNA reads TGTGCCAGCACCGTTGGTGATAGCTCCTACAATGAGCAGTTCTTC.

The rearrangement uses TRBV30 and TRBJ1-6; 7 bases agree with TRBD1. The CDR3 loop spans 14 amino acids. V was pared by 2 bases and J by 8 bases, with 6 bases of the junction left unmatched. Germline V gene sequence: CDR1 GTSNPN, CDR2 SVGIG (reference sequence). The CDR3 is CAWSLDRTDSPLHF. The DNA of the CDR3 is TGTGCCTGGAGTTTGGACAGGACCGATTCACCCCTCCACTTT.

The V and J genes are TRBV6-5 and TRBJ2-7, with a weak D call TRBD2 (7 bases). The CDR3 is 13 residues long. Germline CDR1 MNHEY, CDR2 SVGAGI. V was clipped by 9 bases and J by 2 bases, with 14 bases between them. CDR3 region: CASRRGGPYEQYF. The CDR3 nucleotides are TGTGCCAGTAGGCGCGGGGGCCCCTACGAGCAGTACTTC.

V gene TRBV2 combines with J gene TRBJ2-7, with D perhaps TRBD2 (6 bases). This CDR3 is 12 amino acids long. CDR1 SNHLY and CDR2 FYNNEI come from the germline V gene. V was trimmed by 6 bases and J by 2 bases, leaving 8 bases between them. The CDR3 nucleotides read TGTGCCAGCAGCCGGACTACCTACGAGCAGTACTTC. Translated, it gives CASSRTTYEQYF.

This clone was found a few times. In DNA, the CDR3 is TGTGCCAGCAGCTCCGGGACAGGATGGAAAGCTTTCTTT. As protein: CASSSGTGWKAFF. The rearrangement joins TRBV9 to TRBJ1-1, with TRBD1 matching 8 bases. This CDR3 is built from 13 residues. Germline loops: CDR1 SGDLS, CDR2 YYNGEE. With 4 bases clipped from V and 9 bases from J, the junction kept 8 bases outside the gene matches. The variable domain in full, completed from reference TRBV9 and TRBJ1-1, reads DSGVTQTPKHLITATGQRVTLRCSPRSGDLSVYWYQQSLDQGLQFLIQYYNGEERAKGNILERFSAQQFPDLHSELNLSSLELGDSALYFCASSSGTGWKAFFGQGTRLTVV.

This clone is a singleton in its sample. V and J are TRBV7-9 and TRBJ2-5, with 7 nucleotides matching TRBD1. J gave up 1 base and V 1 base, and 3 bases lay outside the gene matches. This CDR3 region has 15 residues. The germline CDR1 and CDR2 sequences are SEHNR and FQNEAQ (reference sequence). CDR3 DNA: TGTGCCAGCAGCTTAGTTGGGACAGTCCAAGAGACCCAGTACTTC. It translates to CASSLVGTVQETQYF.

The chain employs TRBV30 and TRBJ1-5; D uncertain. This CDR3 has 12 residues. Germline-derived CDR1 and CDR2 are GTSNPN and SVGIG (reference sequence). Trimming shortened V by 2 bases and J by 4 bases, and 6 bases separated the two germline ends. CDR3 sequence: CAWSTGNQPQHF. CDR3 DNA: TGTGCCTGGAGTACCGGGAATCAGCCCCAGCATTTT. Using reference TRBV30 and TRBJ1-5 for the parts outside the CDR3, the full variable domain is SQTIHQWPATLVQPVGSPLSLECTVEGTSNPNLYWYRQAAGRGLQLLFYSVGIGQISSEVPQNLSASRPQDRQFILSSKKLLLSDSGFYLCAWSTGNQPQHFGDGTRLSIL.

This chain links TRBV27 with TRBJ1-6; 8 bases map to TRBD1. Looked up from germline, CDR1 is MNHEY and CDR2 is SMNVEV (reference sequence). V was clipped by 6 bases and J by 5 bases; unmatched bases: 6. CDR3 length: 15 amino acids. The chain's CDR3 is CASRTLDRDNSPLHF. The DNA of the CDR3 is TGTGCCAGCAGGACACTGGACAGGGATAATTCACCCCTCCACTTT.

V is TRBV6-6 and J is TRBJ1-2, with 8 bases matching TRBD1. The CDR3 loop spans 14 amino acids. Trimming at V came to 2 bases and at J to 7 bases, leaving 6 bases not matched to a gene. Germline values: CDR1 MNHNY, CDR2 SVGAGI (reference sequence). The CDR3 loop is CASSYAGQGLGYTF. CDR3 DNA: TGTGCCAGCAGTTACGCAGGACAGGGTCTTGGCTACACCTTC.

The chain joins TRBV28 to TRBJ2-3; 10 bases are shared with TRBD2. J gave up 1 base and V 3 bases, and 1 base lay outside the gene matches. Germline V lookup: CDR1 MDHEN, CDR2 SYDVKM. The CDR3 has 15 amino acids. CDR3 loop: CASSFGTSGTDTQYF. In DNA, the CDR3 is TGTGCCAGCAGTTTCGGGACTAGCGGCACAGATACGCAGTATTTT.

As for this clone: This is likely a read error, given that the CDR3 carries no conserved phenylalanine or tryptophan at its end. This chain's CDR3 is CASRQGQGTHGYTV. Here the CDR3 DNA reads TGTGCCAGCAGGCAAGGACAGGGGACTCACGGCTACACCGTC. This sequence joins TRBV6-5 and TRBJ1-2; 9 nucleotides agree with TRBD1. Germline values: CDR1 MNHEY, CDR2 SVGAGI. The CDR3 has 14 residues. V was pared by 6 bases and J by 8 bases, with 10 bases of the junction left unmatched.